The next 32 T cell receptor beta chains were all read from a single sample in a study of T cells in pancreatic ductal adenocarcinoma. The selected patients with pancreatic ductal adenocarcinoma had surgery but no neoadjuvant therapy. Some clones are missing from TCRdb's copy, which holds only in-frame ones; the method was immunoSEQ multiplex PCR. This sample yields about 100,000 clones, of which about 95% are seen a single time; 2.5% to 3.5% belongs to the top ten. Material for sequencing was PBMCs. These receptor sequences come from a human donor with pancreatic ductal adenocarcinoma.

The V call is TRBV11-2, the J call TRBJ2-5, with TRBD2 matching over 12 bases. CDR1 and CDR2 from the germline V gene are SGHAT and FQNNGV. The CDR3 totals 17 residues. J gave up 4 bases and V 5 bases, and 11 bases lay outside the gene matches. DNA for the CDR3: TGTGCCAGCAGCCGTTCGGCTAGCGGGAGGGCCATAGAGACCCAGTACTTC. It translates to CASSRSASGRAIETQYF.

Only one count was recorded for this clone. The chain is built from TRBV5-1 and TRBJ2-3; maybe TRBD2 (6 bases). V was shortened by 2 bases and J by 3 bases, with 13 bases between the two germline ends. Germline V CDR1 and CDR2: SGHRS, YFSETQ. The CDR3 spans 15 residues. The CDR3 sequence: CASSLTGAATDTQYF. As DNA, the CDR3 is TGCGCCAGCAGCTTAACGGGAGCGGCGACAGATACGCAGTATTTT.

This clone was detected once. CDR3 coding DNA: TGCGCCAGCAGCTTGAGAGGTGAGCAGTTCTTC. Residues: CASSLRGEQFF. The chain employs TRBV5-1 and TRBJ2-1, with unresolved D. Germline lookup yields CDR1 SGHRS and CDR2 YFSETQ. The CDR3 spans 11 residues. Trimming took off 1 base at V and 9 bases at J, with 5 bases between the two ends.

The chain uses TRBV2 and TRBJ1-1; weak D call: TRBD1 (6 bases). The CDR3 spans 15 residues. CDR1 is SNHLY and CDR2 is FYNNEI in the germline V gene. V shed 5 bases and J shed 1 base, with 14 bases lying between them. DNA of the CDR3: TGTGCCAGCAGTCCCCACTTGACAGGGAACACTGAAGCTTTCTTT. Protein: CASSPHLTGNTEAFF.

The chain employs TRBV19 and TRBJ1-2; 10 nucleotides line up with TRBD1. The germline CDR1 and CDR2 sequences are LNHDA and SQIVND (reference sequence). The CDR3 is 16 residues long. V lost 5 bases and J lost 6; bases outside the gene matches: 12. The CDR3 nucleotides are TGTGCCAGTAGTCAGACAGGGGGCGCAGCAGCCGATGGCTACACCTTC. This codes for CASSQTGGAAADGYTF.

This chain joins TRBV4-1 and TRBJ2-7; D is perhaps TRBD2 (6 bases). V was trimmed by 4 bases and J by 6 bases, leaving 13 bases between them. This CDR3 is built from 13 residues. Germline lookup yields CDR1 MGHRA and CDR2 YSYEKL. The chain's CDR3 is CASSPPGGSEQYF. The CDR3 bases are TGCGCCAGCAGCCCCCCCGGGGGTTCCGAGCAGTACTTC.

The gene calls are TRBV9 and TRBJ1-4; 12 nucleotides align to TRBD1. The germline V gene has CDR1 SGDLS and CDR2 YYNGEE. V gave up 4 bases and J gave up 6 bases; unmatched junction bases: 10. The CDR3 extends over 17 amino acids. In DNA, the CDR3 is TGTGCCAGCAGCACCGGGACAGGGGGCAAAAGTTATGAAAAACTGTTTTTT. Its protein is CASSTGTGGKSYEKLFF.

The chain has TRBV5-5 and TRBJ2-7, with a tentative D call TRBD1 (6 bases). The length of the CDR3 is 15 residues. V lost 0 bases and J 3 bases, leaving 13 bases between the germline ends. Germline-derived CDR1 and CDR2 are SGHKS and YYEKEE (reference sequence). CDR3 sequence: CASSLVVGAVYEQYF. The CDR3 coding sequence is TGTGCCAGCAGCTTGGTTGTGGGGGCGGTCTACGAGCAGTACTTC.

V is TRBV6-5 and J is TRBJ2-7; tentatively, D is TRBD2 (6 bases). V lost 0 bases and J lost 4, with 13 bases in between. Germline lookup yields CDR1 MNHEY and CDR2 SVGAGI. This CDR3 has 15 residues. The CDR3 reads CASSYSAGSLYEQYF. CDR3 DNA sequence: TGTGCCAGCAGTTACTCGGCGGGATCTCTATACGAGCAGTACTTC.

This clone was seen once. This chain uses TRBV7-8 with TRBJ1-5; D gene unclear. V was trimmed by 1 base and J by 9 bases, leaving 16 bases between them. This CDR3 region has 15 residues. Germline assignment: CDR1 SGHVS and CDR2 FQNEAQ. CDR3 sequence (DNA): TGTGCCAGCAGCTTAGAGGGTAGCCCGGGATCGCCCCAGCATTTT. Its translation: CASSLEGSPGSPQHF.

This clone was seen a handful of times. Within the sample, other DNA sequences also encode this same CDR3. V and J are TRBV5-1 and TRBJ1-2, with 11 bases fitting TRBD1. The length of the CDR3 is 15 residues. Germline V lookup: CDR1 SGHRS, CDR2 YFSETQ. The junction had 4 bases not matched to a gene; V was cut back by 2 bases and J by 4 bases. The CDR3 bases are TGCGCCAGCAGCTTCGGGACAGGGGGTATCTATGGCTACACCTTC. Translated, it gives CASSFGTGGIYGYTF.

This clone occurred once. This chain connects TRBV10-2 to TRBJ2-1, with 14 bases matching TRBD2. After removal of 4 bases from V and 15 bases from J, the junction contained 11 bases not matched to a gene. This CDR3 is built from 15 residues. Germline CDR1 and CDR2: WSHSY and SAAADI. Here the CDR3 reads CASSGGLAGESGWFF. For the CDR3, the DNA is TGCGCCAGCAGTGGGGGACTAGCGGGAGAATCGGGTTGGTTCTTC.

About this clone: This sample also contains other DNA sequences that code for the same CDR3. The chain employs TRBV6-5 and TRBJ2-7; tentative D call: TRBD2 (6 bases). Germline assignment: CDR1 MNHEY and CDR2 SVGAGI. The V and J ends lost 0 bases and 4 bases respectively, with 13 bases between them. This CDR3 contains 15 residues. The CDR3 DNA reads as TGTGCCAGCAGTTACTCGAGACTAGAGGCGTACGAGCAGTACTTC. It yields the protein CASSYSRLEAYEQYF.

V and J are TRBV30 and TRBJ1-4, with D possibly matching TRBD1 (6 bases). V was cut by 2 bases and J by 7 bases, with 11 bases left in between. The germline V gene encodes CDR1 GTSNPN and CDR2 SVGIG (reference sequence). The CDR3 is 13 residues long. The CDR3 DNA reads TGTGCCTGGAGTTATAGGGGGAGTGAAAAACTGTTTTTT. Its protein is CAWSYRGSEKLFF. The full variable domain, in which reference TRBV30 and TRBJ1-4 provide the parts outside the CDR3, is SQTIHQWPATLVQPVGSPLSLECTVEGTSNPNLYWYRQAAGRGLQLLFYSVGIGQISSEVPQNLSASRPQDRQFILSSKKLLLSDSGFYLCAWSYRGSEKLFFGSGTQLSVL.

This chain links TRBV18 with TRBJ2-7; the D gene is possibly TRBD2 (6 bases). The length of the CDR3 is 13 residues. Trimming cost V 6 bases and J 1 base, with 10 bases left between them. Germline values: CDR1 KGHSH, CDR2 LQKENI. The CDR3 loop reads CASSFGRSYEQYF. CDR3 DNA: TGTGCCAGCTCTTTTGGGAGGTCCTACGAGCAGTACTTC. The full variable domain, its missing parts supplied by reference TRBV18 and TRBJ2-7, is NAGVMQNPRHLVRRRGQEARLRCSPMKGHSHVYWYRQLPEEGLKFMVYLQKENIIDESGMPKERFSAEFPKEGPSILRIQQVVRGDSAAYFCASSFGRSYEQYFGPGTRLTVT.

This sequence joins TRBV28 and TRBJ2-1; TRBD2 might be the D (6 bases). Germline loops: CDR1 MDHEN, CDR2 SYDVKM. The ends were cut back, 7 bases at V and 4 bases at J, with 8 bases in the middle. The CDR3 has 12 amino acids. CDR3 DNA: TGTGCCAGCACTAGCGAATACAATGAGCAGTTCTTC. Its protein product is CASTSEYNEQFF.

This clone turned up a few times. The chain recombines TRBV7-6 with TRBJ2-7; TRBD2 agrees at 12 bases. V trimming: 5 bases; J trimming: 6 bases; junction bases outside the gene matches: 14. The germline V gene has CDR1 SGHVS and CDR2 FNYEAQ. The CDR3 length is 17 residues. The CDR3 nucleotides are TGTGCCAGCAGCCATGAAAGAGCACTACTAGCGGGAGGCGAGCAGTACTTC. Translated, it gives CASSHERALLAGGEQYF.

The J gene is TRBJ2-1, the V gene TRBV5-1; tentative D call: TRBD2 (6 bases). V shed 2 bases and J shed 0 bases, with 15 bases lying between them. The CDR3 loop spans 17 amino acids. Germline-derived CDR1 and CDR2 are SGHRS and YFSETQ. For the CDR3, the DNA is TGCGCCAGCAGCTTCAGGTCCCGGGGAGGCTCCTACAATGAGCAGTTCTTC. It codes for CASSFRSRGGSYNEQFF. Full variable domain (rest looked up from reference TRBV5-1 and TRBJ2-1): KAGVTQTPRYLIKTRGQQVTLSCSPISGHRSVSWYQQTPGQGLQFLFEYFSETQRNKGNFPGRFSGRQFSNSRSEMNVSTLELGDSALYLCASSFRSRGGSYNEQFFGPGTRLTVL.

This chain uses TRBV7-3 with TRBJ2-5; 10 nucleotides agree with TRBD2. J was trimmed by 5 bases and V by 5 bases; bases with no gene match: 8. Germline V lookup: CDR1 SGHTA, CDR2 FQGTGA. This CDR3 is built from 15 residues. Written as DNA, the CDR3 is TGTGCCAGCAGCCCAAGCGGGGGGGGAGATGAGACCCAGTACTTC. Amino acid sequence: CASSPSGGGDETQYF.

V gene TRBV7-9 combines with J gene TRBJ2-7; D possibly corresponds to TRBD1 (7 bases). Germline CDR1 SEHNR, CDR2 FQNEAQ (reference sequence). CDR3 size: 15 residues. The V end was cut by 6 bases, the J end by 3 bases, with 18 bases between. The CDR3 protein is CASSRGTATFYEQYF. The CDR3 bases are TGTGCCAGCAGTCGGGGGACAGCTACCTTCTACGAGCAGTACTTC.

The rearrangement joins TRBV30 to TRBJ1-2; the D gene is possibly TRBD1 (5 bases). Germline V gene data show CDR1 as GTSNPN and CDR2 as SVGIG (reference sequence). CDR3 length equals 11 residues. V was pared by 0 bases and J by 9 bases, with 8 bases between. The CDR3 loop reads CAWSVQASYTF. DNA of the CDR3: TGTGCCTGGAGTGTACAGGCTAGCTACACCTTC.

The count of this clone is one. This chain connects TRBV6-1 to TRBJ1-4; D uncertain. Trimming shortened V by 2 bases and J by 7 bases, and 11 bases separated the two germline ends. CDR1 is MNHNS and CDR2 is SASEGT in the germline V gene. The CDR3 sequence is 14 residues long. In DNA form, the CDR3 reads TGTGCCAGCAGTGAAAGAGCCAAACCTGAAAAACTGTTTTTT. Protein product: CASSERAKPEKLFF.

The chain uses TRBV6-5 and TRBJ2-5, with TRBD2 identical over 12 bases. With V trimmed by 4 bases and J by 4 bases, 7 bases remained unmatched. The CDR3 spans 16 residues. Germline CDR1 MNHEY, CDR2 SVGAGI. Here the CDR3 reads CASSSASGRELETQYF. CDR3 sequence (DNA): TGTGCCAGCAGTTCGGCTAGCGGGAGGGAATTAGAGACCCAGTACTTC.

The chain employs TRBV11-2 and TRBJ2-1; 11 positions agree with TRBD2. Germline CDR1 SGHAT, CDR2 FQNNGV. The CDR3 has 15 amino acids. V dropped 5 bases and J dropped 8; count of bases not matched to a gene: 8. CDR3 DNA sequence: TGTGCCAGCAGCCCAATGACTAGCGGGATCTATGAGCAGTTCTTC. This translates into CASSPMTSGIYEQFF. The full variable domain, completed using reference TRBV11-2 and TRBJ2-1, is EAGVAQSPRYKIIEKRQSVAFWCNPISGHATLYWYQQILGQGPKLLIQFQNNGVVDDSQLPKDRFSAERLKGVDSTLKIQPAKLEDSAVYLCASSPMTSGIYEQFFGPGTRLTVL.

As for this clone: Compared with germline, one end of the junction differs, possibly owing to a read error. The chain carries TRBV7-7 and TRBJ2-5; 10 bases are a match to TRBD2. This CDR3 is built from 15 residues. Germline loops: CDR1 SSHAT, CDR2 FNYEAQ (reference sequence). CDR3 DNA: TGTGCTAGCAGCCCCGGACTAGCGGAACAAGAGACCCAGTACTTC. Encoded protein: CASSPGLAEQETQYF. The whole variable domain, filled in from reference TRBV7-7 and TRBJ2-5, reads GAGVSQSPRYKVTKRGQDVTLRCDPISSHATLYWYQQALGQGPEFLTYFNYEAQPDKSGLPSDRFSAERPEGSISTLTIQRTEQRDSAMYRCASSPGLAEQETQYFGPGTRLLVL.

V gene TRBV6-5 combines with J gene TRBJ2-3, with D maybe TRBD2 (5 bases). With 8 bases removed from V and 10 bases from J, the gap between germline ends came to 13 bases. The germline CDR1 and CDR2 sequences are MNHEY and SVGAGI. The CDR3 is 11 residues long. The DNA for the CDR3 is TGTGCCAGCCGACTCGGGGATGCGCAGTATTTT. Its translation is CASRLGDAQYF.

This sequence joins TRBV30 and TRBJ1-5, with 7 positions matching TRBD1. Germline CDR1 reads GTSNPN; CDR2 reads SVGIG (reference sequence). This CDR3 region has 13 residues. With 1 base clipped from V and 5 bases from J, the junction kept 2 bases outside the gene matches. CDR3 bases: TGTGCCTGGAGTGGACAGGGAGATCAGCCCCAGCATTTT. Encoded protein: CAWSGQGDQPQHF.

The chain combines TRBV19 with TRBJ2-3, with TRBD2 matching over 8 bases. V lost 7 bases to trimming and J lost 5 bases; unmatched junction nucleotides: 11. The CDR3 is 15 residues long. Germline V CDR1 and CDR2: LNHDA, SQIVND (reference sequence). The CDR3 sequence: CASNRAGEAIDTQYF. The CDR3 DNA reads TGTGCCAGTAATAGAGCGGGAGAGGCGATAGATACGCAGTATTTT.

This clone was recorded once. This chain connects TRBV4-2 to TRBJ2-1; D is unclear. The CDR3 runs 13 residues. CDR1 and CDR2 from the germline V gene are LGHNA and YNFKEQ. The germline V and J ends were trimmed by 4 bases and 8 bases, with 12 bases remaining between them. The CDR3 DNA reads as TGTGCCAGCAGCCGAGAAGGCGGCGATGAGCAGTTCTTC. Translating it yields CASSREGGDEQFF.

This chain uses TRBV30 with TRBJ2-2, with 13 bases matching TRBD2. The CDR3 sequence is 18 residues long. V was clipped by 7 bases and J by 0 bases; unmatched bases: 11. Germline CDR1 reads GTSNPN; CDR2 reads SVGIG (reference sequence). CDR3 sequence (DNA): TGTGCCTCCCCCCCCGGGACTAGCGGGACCGCGAACACCGGGGAGCTGTTTTTT. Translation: CASPPGTSGTANTGELFF.

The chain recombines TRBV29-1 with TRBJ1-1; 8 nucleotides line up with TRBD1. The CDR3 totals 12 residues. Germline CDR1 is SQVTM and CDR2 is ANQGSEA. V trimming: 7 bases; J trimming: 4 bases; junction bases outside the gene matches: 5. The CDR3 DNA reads TGCAGCGCCAAGACAGGGGCCACTGAAGCTTTCTTT. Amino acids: CSAKTGATEAFF.

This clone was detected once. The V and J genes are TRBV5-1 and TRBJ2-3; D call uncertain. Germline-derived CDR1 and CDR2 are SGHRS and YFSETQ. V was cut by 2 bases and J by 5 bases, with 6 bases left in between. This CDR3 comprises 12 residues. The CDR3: CASSLEVDTQYF. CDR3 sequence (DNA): TGCGCCAGCAGCTTAGAGGTAGATACGCAGTATTTT. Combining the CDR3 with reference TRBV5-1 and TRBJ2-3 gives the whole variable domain KAGVTQTPRYLIKTRGQQVTLSCSPISGHRSVSWYQQTPGQGLQFLFEYFSETQRNKGNFPGRFSGRQFSNSRSEMNVSTLELGDSALYLCASSLEVDTQYFGPGTRLTVL.